This T cell receptor beta chain was obtained from a study of blood T cell repertoires in COVID-19 (dated by TCRdb to 2019 to 2021). About the study as a whole: Samples from collaborators originated in the United States, Italy and Spain and spanned both the acute and convalescent phases of COVID-19. A de-identified subject ID, COVID-19 status, age in years and sex were almost always included in the sample metadata. The prospective study material was composed of cDNA or gDNA derived from T cells, B-cell-depleted T cells, or PBMCs. Subjects who had been exposed to COVID-19, were actively infected with it, or had recovered from it provided the deeply sampled blood TCRbeta repertoires that made up the dataset. The samples were drawn from two sources: the first 160 participants of the ongoing ImmuneRACE study, and 1,200 or so subjects contributed by 6 global collaborators. The repertoires were released in a freely available public database intended as a resource for research on the immune response to SARS-CoV-2. Where available, HLA class I and class II types were obtained from metadata supplied by the sample provider rather than from assay-based typing.

As to this clone: Its binding antigen is unknown. Base qualities were left out, and no much larger clone turns up one base away.

Overall study outcomes, separate from this receptor: The amount of clinical and demographic metadata varied by source and participant and was provided uncurated.

Collaborating institutions collected whole blood in K2EDTA tubes following their own protocols. For TCRbeta analysis, collaborators shipped samples as frozen whole blood, isolated PBMCs, or DNA extracted from either of those sample types. Trimming leaves V shorter by 5 bases and J shorter by 6 bases, with the junction holding 7 bases beyond the gene matches. The CDR3 has 13 amino acids, counting the end cysteine and phenylalanine. The DNA shown is the 39-base CDR3, in frame from base 1. CDR1 and CDR2, looked up from the germline V gene, are SQVTM and ANQGSEA. TCRbeta CDR3 regions were amplified from genomic DNA by means of the immunoSEQ Assay, a bias-controlled multiplex PCR. The authors processed their data as follows. The number of nucleated cells in each sample was estimated by amplification of reference gene primers within the assay. Sequence reads were collapsed and filtered to measure the absolute abundance of every unique TCRbeta CDR3 rearrangement. For each sample, productive Simpson clonality was calculated by taking the square root of Simpson's diversity index across productive rearrangements. This is the immuneACCESS table as TCRdb keeps it, with only in-frame sequences that have V and J called. A part of the clones is gone; compared with another copy, unresolved V genes explain less than half, and the rest is unexplained. The V and J calls and clone size are taken from that table; D and trimming were inferred from the DNA. The sample table records about 150,000 clones; under 90% of these occur just once. 0.45% to 0.6% of the sample is held by the ten biggest clonotypes.

The sequence derives from a man in his fifties or sixties with acute or convalescent COVID-19. The sequenced material came from peripheral blood. The chain employs TRBV29-1 and TRBJ2-5, with TRBD1 matching 9 junction bases. The CDR3 protein sequence reads: CSVSGQGQQTQYF. In nucleotides, the sequence is TGCAGCGTTTCGGGACAGGGTCAGCAGACCCAGTACTTC. The entire variable domain, with the stretches around the CDR3 drawn from the reference TRBV29-1 and TRBJ2-5 proteins, is SAVISQKPSRDICQRGTSLTIQCQVDSQVTMMFWYRQQPGQSLTLIATANQGSEATYESGFVIDKFPISRPNLTFSTLTVSNMSPEDSSIYLCSVSGQGQQTQYFGPGTRLLVL.